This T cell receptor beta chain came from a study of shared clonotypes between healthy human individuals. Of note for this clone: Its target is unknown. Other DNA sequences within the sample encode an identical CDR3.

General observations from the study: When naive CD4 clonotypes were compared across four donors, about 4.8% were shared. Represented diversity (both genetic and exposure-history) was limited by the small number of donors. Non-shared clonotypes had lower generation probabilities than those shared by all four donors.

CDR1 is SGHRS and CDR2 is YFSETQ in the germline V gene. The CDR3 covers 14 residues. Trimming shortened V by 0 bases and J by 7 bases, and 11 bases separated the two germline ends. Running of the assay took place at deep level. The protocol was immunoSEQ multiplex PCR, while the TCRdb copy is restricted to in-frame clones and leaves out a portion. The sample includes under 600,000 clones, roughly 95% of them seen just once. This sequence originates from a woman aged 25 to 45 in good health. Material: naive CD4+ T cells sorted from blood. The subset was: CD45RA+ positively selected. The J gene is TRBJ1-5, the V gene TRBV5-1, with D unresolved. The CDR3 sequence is CASSLGDSGQPQHF. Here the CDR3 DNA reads TGCGCCAGCAGCTTGGGGGATTCGGGACAGCCCCAGCATTTT.